This TCR beta chain was sequenced in a study of response to subunit inactivated influenza vaccine. This clonotype was seen only a few times. Its cognate antigen is unknown. Study results and limitations: Authors suggested each seasonal influenza vaccination recruits few new T cells.

Germline lookup yields CDR1 SEHNR and CDR2 FQNEAQ (reference sequence). The CDR3 loop spans 12 amino acids. Trimming left V 8 bases short and J 3 bases short, with 5 bases between. TCRdb called the RT-PCR reads again in MiXCR, with one record for every CDR3 protein. The sample includes 280,000 or so distinct CDR3 sequences, 21% seen only once; the top ten take roughly 10%. The sample in question was PBMCs from blood, obtained roughly 20 months after vaccination. The V and J genes are TRBV7-9 and TRBJ1-6; D is ambiguous. The receptor comes from a man between 50 and 70 years old who received an inactivated influenza vaccine. The CDR3 protein is CASSDYNSPLHF. The CDR3 nucleotides read TGTGCCAGCTCAGACTATAATTCACCCCTCCACTTT.